The rows below give T cell receptor beta chains drawn from one sample of a study of CD8 T cells in cerebrospinal fluid in Alzheimer's disease. TCRdb re-analyzed the 10x single-cell sequencing reads; it lists each CDR3 protein once, without DNA. Reported are a few hundred distinct CDR3 sequences; the ten largest clones contain around 40%. What was sequenced was cerebrospinal fluid. The source is a human donor with Parkinson's disease. Each CDR3 is given with its conserved first and last residue. The order of the fields is J gene, V gene, CDR3 length, clone size, CDR3 protein. Only part of the rows carry a size: once, few, many, or a class if the clone is expanded.

TRBJ2-6	TRBV9	13	medium-sized	CASRDSGANVLTF
TRBJ2-3	TRBV19	15	large	CASGRRGAFTDTQYF
TRBJ2-5	TRBV10-2	13	large	CASSSPDQETQYF
TRBJ1-4	TRBV4-1	17	medium-sized	CASSQENRQGLNEKLFF
TRBJ2-1	TRBV6-4	14	medium-sized	CASSKDGSYNEQFF
TRBJ1-1	TRBV11-2	17	.	CASSRDRGRPMNTEAFF
TRBJ2-2	TRBV7-8	14	medium-sized	CASSHGLNTGELFF
TRBJ1-1	TRBV7-9	12	large	CASSHRGTEAFF
TRBJ2-7	TRBV20-1	11	medium-sized	CSARDGYEQYF
TRBJ1-4	TRBV9	14	medium-sized	CASSEGTGNEKLFF
TRBJ2-2	TRBV11-1	15	medium-sized	CASSLSGGSVGELFF
TRBJ2-7	TRBV30	13	medium-sized	CANWSAESYEQYF
TRBJ2-4	TRBV30	13	medium-sized	CAWSVDRADIQYF
TRBJ1-1	TRBV14	18	medium-sized	CASSQDLMTVGLGTEAFF
TRBJ1-6	TRBV7-2	15	.	CASSSGQALSSPLHF
TRBJ2-5	TRBV7-3	15	hyperexpanded	CASSLFGTGEETQYF
TRBJ2-3	TRBV12-5	13	medium-sized	CASSPSGTDTQYF
TRBJ1-6	TRBV19	12	medium-sized	CASSTQNSPLHF
TRBJ1-5	TRBV7-6	13	medium-sized	CASSLGQGQPQHF
TRBJ1-6	TRBV7-8	15	medium-sized	CASSLTRGLTSPLHF
TRBJ2-5	TRBV13	15	medium-sized	CASSLRWGFQETQYF
TRBJ2-3	TRBV18	15	medium-sized	CASSGSETSTDTQYF
TRBJ2-7	TRBV13	11	hyperexpanded	CASSQGEEQYF
TRBJ1-2	TRBV5-5	12	.	CASTQSVYGYTF
TRBJ2-7	TRBV18	15	hyperexpanded	CASSPPGTATYEQYF
TRBJ2-5	TRBV7-2	16	large	CASSLGAGTTRETQYF
TRBJ1-2	TRBV20-1	15	.	CSALSSGAYNYGYTF
TRBJ1-6	TRBV6-2/TRBV6-3	15	large	CASTSGDHYNSPLHF
TRBJ2-2	TRBV2	15	medium-sized	CASTGTQKRSGELFF
TRBJ2-3	TRBV7-2	16	large	CASSSWGRGSTDTQYF
TRBJ1-2	TRBV19	13	.	CASSPGQYYGYTF
TRBJ2-2	TRBV3-1	16	large	CASSRRTGSGTGELFF
TRBJ2-7	TRBV5-1	15	medium-sized	CASSPAEGLNYEQYF
TRBJ1-6	TRBV5-4	15	medium-sized	CASTHWGGENSPLHF
TRBJ2-1	TRBV6-2/TRBV6-3	17	medium-sized	CASSYPGLAGDNNEQFF
TRBJ2-2	TRBV20-1	13	medium-sized	CSARDRGGGELFF
TRBJ1-2	TRBV6-5	13	medium-sized	CASRSDRVYGYTF
TRBJ2-3	TRBV5-6	13	large	CASSLGQLATQYF
TRBJ1-2	TRBV9	12	medium-sized	CASSPYTAGYTF
TRBJ1-1	TRBV11-2	16	medium-sized	CASSLDRSQGGTEAFF
TRBJ2-7	TRBV12-3/TRBV12-4	13	medium-sized	CASSRQEAYEQYF
TRBJ2-2	TRBV5-4	15	medium-sized	CASSTSGGPTGELFF
TRBJ2-5	TRBV15	16	medium-sized	CATSRTPGWGAETQYF
TRBJ2-7	TRBV6-5	17	hyperexpanded	CASSRTSGGAIGYEQYF
TRBJ1-5	TRBV20-1	15	medium-sized	CSARGTGGGNQPQHF
TRBJ1-5	TRBV18	16	medium-sized	CASSGTGTGISQPQHF
TRBJ1-1	TRBV19	16	.	CASSIGQSRMNTEAFF
TRBJ1-1	TRBV6-1	15	medium-sized	CASSEWGQGGTEAFF
TRBJ1-3	TRBV19	14	.	CASSLPGYGNTIYF
TRBJ2-3	TRBV19	14	.	CASSSGISTDTQYF
TRBJ1-4	TRBV15	15	medium-sized	CATSRAAQAGEKLFF
TRBJ1-1	TRBV6-5	14	medium-sized	CASRGRTPNTEAFF
TRBJ1-6	TRBV7-9	11	medium-sized	CARVVSIPLHF